The sequence of this T cell receptor beta chain was determined in a study of shared T cell receptors in the human thymus. The data were produced by immunoSEQ multiplex PCR, yet TCRdb's version contains in-frame clones alone and is incomplete. The repertoire has some 660,000 clones, around 87% of them found once; the top ten carry roughly 0.0086%. This CDR3 has 17 residues. Germline CDR1 and CDR2: SEHNR and FQNEAQ (reference sequence). V dropped 4 bases and J dropped 3; count of bases not matched to a gene: 8. Another study also made use of these data, one on human thymus T cells. As reported in that work: Highly overlapping thymic repertoires in unrelated individuals were reported by related research.

The clonotype originates from a boy in the first two years of life with a congenital heart defect. The chain carries TRBV7-9 and TRBJ1-6; 8 bases are a match to TRBD1. The sample was thymocytes. The CDR3 nucleotides are TGTGCCAGCAGCTACAGGGGGGAAGGTTACTATAATTCACCCCTCCACTTT. This translates into CASSYRGEGYYNSPLHF.